This entry lists 2 T cell receptor beta chains sequenced from one sample in a study of regulatory and conventional T cells in RAG deficiency. The method was immunoSEQ multiplex PCR; TCRdb's version includes in-frame clones alone and lacks a portion of them. There are about 32,000 clones in the sample; approximately 91% occur only once, and approximately 14% lies in the top ten. These data also featured in a second study, about regulatory T cells. Turning to that study: The PCR used 52 TRBV and 13 TRBJ primers.

Sequenced material: CD8+ T cells sorted from blood. The receptors derive from a human donor in good health.

This clone has only one observation. V gene TRBV19 combines with J gene TRBJ1-5; perhaps TRBD1 as D (6 bases). Germline-derived CDR1 and CDR2 are LNHDA and SQIVND (reference sequence). Deletions cut 7 bases from V and 1 base from J, with 11 bases between. The CDR3 contains 14 residues. CDR3 loop: CASTRGTSNQPQHF. As DNA, the CDR3 is TGTGCCAGTACTAGGGGGACGAGCAATCAGCCCCAGCATTTT.

The gene calls are TRBV7-9 and TRBJ2-1; 8 nucleotides agree with TRBD2. J gave up 0 bases and V 5 bases, and 3 bases lay outside the gene matches. The CDR3 is 15 residues long. CDR1 and CDR2 from the germline V gene are SEHNR and FQNEAQ (reference sequence). CDR3 amino acids: CASSRSGGSYNEQFF. Written as DNA, the CDR3 is TGTGCCAGCAGCCGGAGCGGGGGCTCCTACAATGAGCAGTTCTTC.